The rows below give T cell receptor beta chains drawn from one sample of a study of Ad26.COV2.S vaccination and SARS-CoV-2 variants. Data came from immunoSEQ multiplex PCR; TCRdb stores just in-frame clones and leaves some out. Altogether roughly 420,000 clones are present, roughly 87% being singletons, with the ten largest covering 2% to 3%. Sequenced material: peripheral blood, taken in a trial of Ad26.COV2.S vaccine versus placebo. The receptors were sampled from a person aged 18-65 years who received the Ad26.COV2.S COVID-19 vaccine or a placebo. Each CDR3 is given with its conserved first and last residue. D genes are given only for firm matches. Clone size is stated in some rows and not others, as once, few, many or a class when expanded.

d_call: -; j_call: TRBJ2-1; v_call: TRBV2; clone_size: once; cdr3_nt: TGTGCCAGCAGGACCGAGAGCCCAGGATACAATGAGCAGTTCTTC; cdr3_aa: CASRTESPGYNEQFF
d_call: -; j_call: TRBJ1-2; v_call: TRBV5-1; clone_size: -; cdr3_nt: TGCGCCAGCAGCTTGGATATCCGTGATCGGTACACCTTC; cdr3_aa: CASSLDIRDRYTF
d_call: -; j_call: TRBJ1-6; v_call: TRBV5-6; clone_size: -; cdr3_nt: TGTGCCAGCAGCTTGCTCGGTGGGGGGTATCTTTCACCCCTCCACTTT; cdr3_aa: CASSLLGGGYLSPLHF
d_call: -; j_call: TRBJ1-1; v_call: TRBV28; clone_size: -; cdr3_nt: TGTGCCAGCAAAAGCAGTATAGGGGAAGCTTTCTTT; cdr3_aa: CASKSSIGEAFF
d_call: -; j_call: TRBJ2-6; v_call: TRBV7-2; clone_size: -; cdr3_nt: TGTGCCAGCAGCCCTCAGGGCTCTGGGGCCAACGTCCTGACTTTC; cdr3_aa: CASSPQGSGANVLTF
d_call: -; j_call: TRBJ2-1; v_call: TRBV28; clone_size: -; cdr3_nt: TGTGCCAGCAGCCTTTTCGGTGAGCAGTTCTTC; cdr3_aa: CASSLFGEQFF
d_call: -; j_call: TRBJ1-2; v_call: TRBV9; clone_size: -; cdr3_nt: TGTGCCAGCAGCCCCAACACAGCCCAGGGCTATGGCTACACCTTC; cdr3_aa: CASSPNTAQGYGYTF
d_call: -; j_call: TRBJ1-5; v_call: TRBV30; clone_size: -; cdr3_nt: TGTGCCTGGAGTGGCCTGGTGGTTGATCAGCCCCAGCATTTT; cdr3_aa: CAWSGLVVDQPQHF
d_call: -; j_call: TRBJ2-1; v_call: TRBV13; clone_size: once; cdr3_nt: TGTGCCAGCAGCTTAGGTCTTTTGCCTGAGCAGTTCTTC; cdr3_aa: CASSLGLLPEQFF
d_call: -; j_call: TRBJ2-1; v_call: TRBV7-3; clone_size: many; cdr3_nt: TGTGCCAGCAGCCGGGACGGGAGCTCCTACAATGAGCAGTTCTTC; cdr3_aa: CASSRDGSSYNEQFF
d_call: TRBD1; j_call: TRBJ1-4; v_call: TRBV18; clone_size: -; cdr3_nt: TGTGCCAGCTCACCAGTTCCCGGGACAGGGAGCGAAAAACTGTTTTTT; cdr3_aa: CASSPVPGTGSEKLFF
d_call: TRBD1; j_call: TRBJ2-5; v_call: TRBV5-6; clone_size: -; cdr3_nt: TGTGCCAGCAGCTTGGGACAGGGACGGGAGACCCAGTACTTC; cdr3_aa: CASSLGQGRETQYF
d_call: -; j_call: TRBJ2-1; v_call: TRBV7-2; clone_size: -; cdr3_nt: TGTGCCAGCAGCTTATGGATGAGGGAGCAGTTCTTC; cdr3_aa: CASSLWMREQFF
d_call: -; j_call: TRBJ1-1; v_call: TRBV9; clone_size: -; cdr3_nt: TGTGCCAGCAGCATCACACCTTATGGCACTGAAGCTTTCTTT; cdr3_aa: CASSITPYGTEAFF